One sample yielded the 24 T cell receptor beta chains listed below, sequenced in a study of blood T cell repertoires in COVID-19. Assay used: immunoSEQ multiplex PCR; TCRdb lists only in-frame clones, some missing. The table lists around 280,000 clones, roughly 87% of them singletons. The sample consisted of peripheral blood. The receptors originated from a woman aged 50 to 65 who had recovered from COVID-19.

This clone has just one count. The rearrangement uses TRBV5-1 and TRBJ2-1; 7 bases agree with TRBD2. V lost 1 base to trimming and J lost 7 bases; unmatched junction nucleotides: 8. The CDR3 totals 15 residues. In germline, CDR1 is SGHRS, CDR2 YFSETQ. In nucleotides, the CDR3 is TGCGCCAGCAGCTTGAGGGCTAGCGGACCGAATGAGCAGTTCTTC. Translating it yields CASSLRASGPNEQFF.

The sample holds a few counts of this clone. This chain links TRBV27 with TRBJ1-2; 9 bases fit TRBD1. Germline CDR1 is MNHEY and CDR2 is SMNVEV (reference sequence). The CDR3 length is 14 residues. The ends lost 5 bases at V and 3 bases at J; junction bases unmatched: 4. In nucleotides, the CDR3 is TGTGCCAGCAGTCGACAGGGGGGGGACTATGGCTACACCTTC. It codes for CASSRQGGDYGYTF.

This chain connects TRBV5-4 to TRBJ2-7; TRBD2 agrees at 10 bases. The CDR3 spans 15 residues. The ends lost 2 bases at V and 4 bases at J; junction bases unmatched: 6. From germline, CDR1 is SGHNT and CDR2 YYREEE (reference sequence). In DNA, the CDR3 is TGTGCCAGCAGCTTTAGCGGGAGGAGTAGGTACGAGCAGTACTTC. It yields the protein CASSFSGRSRYEQYF.

The CDR3 protein is CSAQQGQGTEAFF. DNA of the CDR3: TGCAGCGCACAACAGGGCCAGGGGACTGAAGCTTTCTTT. V usage is TRBV29-1 and J usage is TRBJ1-1, with D possibly matching TRBD1 (6 bases). The CDR3 is 13 residues long. V was pared by 7 bases and J by 5 bases, with 17 bases between. Germline CDR1 SQVTM, CDR2 ANQGSEA.

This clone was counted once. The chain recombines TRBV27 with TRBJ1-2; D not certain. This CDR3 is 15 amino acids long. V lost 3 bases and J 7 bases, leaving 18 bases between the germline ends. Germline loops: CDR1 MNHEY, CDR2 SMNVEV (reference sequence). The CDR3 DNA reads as TGTGCCAGCAGTTTGACGGGTCTAGGTGTGGCTGGCTACACCTTC. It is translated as CASSLTGLGVAGYTF.

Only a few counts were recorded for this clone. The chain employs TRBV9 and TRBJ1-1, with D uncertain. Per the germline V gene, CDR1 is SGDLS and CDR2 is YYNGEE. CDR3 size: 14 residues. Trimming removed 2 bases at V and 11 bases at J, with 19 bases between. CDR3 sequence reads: CASSVDQPGERAFF. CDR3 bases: TGTGCCAGCAGCGTTGATCAACCGGGTGAGAGGGCTTTCTTT.

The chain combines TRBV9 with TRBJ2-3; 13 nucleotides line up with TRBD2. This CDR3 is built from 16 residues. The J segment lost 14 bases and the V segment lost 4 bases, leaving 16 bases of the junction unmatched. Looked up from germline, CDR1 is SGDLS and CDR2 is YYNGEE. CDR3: CASSPTGTSGEMPPYF. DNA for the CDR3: TGTGCCAGCAGCCCGACGGGGACTAGCGGGGAGATGCCTCCGTATTTT. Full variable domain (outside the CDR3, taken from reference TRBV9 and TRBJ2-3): DSGVTQTPKHLITATGQRVTLRCSPRSGDLSVYWYQQSLDQGLQFLIQYYNGEERAKGNILERFSAQQFPDLHSELNLSSLELGDSALYFCASSPTGTSGEMPPYFGPGTRLTVL.

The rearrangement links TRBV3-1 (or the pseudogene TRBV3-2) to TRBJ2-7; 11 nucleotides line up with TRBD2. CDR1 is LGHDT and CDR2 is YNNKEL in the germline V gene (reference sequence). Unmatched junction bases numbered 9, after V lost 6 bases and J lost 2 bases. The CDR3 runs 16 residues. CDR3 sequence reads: CASRPLLAGVAYEQYF. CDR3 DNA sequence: TGTGCCAGCAGACCCTTACTAGCGGGGGTTGCCTACGAGCAGTACTTC.

CDR3 residues: CASTTGANSPLHF. The CDR3 nucleotides read TGCGCCAGCACGACAGGGGCCAATTCACCCCTCCACTTT. The genes are TRBV5-1 and TRBJ1-6, with TRBD1 matching over 8 bases. Germline loops: CDR1 SGHRS, CDR2 YFSETQ. V was pared by 6 bases and J by 7 bases, with 3 bases of the junction left unmatched. The CDR3 runs to 13 residues.

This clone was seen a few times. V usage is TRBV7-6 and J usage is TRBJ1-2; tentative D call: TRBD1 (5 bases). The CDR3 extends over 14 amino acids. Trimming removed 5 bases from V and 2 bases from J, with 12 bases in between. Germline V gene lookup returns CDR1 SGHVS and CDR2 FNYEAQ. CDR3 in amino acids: CASSPAGSNYGYTF. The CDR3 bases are TGTGCCAGCAGCCCCGCAGGGTCGAACTATGGCTACACCTTC.

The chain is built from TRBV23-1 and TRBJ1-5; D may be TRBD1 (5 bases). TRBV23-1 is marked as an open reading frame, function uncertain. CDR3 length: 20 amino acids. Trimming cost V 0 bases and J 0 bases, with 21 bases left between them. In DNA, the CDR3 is TGCGCCAGCAGTCAATCATGGGTTTCGAGAGGGGAGGATAGCAATCAGCCCCAGCATTTT. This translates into CASSQSWVSRGEDSNQPQHF.

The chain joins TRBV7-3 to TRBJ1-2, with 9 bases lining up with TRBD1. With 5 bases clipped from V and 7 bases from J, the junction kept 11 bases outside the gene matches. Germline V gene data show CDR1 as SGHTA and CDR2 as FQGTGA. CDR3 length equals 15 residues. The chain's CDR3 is CASSIDRGEDVGYTF. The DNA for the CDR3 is TGTGCCAGCAGCATAGACAGGGGGGAGGACGTTGGCTACACCTTC.

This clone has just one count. The CDR3 DNA is TGCAGTGCTAGAGGAGGGACTAGTCCGTACTTC. Its protein is CSARGGTSPYF. This chain joins TRBV20-1 and TRBJ2-7; 8 nucleotides line up with TRBD2. The CDR3 has 11 amino acids. After removal of 1 base from V and 12 bases from J, the junction contained 5 bases not matched to a gene. Per germline, CDR1 DFQATT and CDR2 SNEGSKA (reference sequence).

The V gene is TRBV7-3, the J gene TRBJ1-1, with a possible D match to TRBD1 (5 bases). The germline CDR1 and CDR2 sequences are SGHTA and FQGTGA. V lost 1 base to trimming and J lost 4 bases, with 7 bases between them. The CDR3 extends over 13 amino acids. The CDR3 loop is CASSLNQGTEAFF. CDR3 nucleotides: TGTGCCAGCAGCTTAAATCAGGGCACTGAAGCTTTCTTT.

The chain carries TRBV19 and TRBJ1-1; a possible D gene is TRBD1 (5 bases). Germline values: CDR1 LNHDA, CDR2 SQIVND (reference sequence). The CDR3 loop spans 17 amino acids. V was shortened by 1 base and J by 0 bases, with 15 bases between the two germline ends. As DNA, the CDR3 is TGTGCCAGTAGTATAGGTCCCCGTAGGGGCATGAACACTGAAGCTTTCTTT. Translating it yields CASSIGPRRGMNTEAFF.

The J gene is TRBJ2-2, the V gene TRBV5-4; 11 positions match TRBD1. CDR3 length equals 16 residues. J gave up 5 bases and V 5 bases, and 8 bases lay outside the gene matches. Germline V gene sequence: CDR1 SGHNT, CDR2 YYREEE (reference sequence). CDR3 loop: CASRGPGQGGTGELFF. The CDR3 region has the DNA TGTGCCAGCAGGGGACCGGGACAGGGGGGGACCGGGGAGCTGTTTTTT.

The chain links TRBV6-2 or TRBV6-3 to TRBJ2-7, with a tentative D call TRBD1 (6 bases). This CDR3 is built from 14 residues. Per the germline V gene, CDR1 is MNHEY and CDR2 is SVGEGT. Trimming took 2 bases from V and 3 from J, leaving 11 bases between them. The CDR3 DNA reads TGTGCCAGCAGTTACAGGGGGTTATACTACGAGCAGTACTTC. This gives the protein CASSYRGLYYEQYF.

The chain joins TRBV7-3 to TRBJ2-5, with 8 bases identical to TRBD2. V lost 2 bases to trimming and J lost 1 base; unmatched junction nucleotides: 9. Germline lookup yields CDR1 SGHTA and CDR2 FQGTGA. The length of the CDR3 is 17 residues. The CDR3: CASSLGFQRGFQETQYF. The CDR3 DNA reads TGTGCCAGCAGCTTAGGTTTCCAGCGGGGGTTCCAAGAGACCCAGTACTTC.

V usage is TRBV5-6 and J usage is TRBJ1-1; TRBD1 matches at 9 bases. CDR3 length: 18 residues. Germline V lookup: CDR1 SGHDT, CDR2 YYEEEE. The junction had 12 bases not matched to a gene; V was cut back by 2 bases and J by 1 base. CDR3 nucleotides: TGTGCCAGCAGCTTTTCACAGGGGGCGACGATTCGGAACACTGAAGCTTTCTTT. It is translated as CASSFSQGATIRNTEAFF.

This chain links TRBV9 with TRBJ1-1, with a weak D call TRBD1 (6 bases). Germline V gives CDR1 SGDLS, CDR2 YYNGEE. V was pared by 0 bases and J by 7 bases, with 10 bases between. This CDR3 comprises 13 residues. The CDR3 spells CASSVVTGGEAFF. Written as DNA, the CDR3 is TGTGCCAGCAGCGTAGTGACAGGCGGTGAAGCTTTCTTT.

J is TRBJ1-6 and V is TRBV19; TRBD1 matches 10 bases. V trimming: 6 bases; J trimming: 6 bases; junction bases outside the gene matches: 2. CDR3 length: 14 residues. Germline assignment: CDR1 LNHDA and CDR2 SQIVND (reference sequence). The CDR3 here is CASSDRGLNSPLHF. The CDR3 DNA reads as TGTGCCAGTAGCGACAGGGGGCTTAATTCACCCCTCCACTTT.

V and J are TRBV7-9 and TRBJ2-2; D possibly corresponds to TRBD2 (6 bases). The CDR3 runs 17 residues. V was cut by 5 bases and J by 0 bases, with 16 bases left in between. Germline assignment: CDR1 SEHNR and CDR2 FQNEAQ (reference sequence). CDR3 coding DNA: TGTGCCAGCAGCGTACCAACTAGCTCGGCGAACACCGGGGAGCTGTTTTTT. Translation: CASSVPTSSANTGELFF.

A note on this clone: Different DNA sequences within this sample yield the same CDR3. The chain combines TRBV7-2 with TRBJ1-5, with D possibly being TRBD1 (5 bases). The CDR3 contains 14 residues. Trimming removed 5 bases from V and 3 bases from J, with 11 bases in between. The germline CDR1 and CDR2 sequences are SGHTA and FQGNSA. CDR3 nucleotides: TGTGCCAGCAGCCCTGACAGTTACAATCAGCCCCAGCATTTT. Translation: CASSPDSYNQPQHF.

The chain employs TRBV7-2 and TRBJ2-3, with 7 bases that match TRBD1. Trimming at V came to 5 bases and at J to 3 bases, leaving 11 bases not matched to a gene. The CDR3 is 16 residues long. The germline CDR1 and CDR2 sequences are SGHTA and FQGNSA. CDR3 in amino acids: CASSPSRQGATDTQYF. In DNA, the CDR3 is TGTGCCAGCAGCCCGTCCCGACAGGGAGCTACAGATACGCAGTATTTT.